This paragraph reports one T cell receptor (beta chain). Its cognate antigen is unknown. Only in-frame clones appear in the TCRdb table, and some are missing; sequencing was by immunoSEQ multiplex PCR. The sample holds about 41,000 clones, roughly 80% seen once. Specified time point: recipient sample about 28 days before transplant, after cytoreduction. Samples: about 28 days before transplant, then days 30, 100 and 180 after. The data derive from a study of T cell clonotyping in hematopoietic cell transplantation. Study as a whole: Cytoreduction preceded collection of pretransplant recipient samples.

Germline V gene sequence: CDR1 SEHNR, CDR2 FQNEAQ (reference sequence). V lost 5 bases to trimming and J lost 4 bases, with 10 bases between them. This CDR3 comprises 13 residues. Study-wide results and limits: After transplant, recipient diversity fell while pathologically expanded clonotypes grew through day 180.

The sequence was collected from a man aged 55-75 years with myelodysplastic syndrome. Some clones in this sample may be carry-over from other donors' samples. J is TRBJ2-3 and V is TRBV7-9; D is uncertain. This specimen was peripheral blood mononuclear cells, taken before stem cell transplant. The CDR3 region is CASSLGSADTQYF. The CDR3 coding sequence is TGTGCCAGCAGCCTAGGGTCCGCAGATACGCAGTATTTT.